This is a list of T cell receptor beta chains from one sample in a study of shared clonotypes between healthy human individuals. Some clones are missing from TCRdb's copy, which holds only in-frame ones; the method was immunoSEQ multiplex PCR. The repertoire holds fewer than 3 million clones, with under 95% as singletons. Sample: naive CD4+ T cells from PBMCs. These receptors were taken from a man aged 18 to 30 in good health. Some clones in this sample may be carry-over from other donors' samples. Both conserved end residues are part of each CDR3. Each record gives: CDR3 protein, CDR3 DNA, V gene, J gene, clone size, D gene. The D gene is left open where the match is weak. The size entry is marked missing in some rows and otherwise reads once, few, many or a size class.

CASSLVSSKLFF	TGTGCCAGCAGTTTAGTTTCCTCGAAACTGTTTTTT	TRBV28	TRBJ1-4	.	.
CASSLSAYYEQYF	TGTGCCAGCAGCTTAAGTGCCTACTACGAGCAGTACTTC	TRBV5-4	TRBJ2-7	.	.
CSVERSGAEETQYF	TGCAGCGTTGAACGCTCTGGGGCGGAAGAGACCCAGTACTTC	TRBV29-1	TRBJ2-5	.	.
CAWKDRDEAFF	TGTGCCTGGAAGGACAGGGATGAAGCTTTCTTT	TRBV30	TRBJ1-1	few	TRBD1
CASSVDSGQDNTGELFF	TGTGCCAGCAGCGTAGACTCGGGACAGGACAACACCGGGGAGCTGTTTTTT	TRBV9	TRBJ2-2	.	TRBD1
CASSVQTPQETQYF	TGTGCCAGCAGTGTACAAACCCCCCAAGAGACCCAGTACTTC	TRBV28	TRBJ2-5	.	.
CASSLTVTSGELFF	TGTGCCAGCAGCTTAACGGTGACTAGCGGGGAGCTGTTTTTT	TRBV7-3	TRBJ2-2	.	.
CAWSTGLGNMGQPQHF	TGTGCCTGGAGTACTGGTCTGGGGAACATGGGTCAGCCCCAGCATTTT	TRBV30	TRBJ1-5	.	.
CASSLNSGSSYEQYF	TGTGCCAGCAGCTTGAATAGCGGGAGCTCCTACGAGCAGTACTTC	TRBV5-4	TRBJ2-7	.	TRBD2
CASSYSLTADTQYF	TGTGCCAGCAGTTACTCACTTACCGCAGATACGCAGTATTTT	TRBV6-5	TRBJ2-3	.	.
CASVDSVQDYIQYF	TGTGCCAGCGTCGACTCCGTTCAAGATTACATTCAGTACTTC	TRBV2	TRBJ2-4	few	.
CASSNMTSGSTQYF	TGCGCCAGCAGCAATATGACTAGCGGGAGTACCCAGTACTTC	TRBV5-1	TRBJ2-5	.	TRBD2
CASSYAPDSSPYGYTF	TGTGCCAGCAGCTACGCACCAGACAGTTCCCCCTATGGCTACACCTTC	TRBV5-5	TRBJ1-2	.	.
CASKEDLGDTQYF	TGTGCCAGCAAGGAAGACCTGGGCGATACGCAGTATTTT	TRBV2	TRBJ2-3	.	.
CAISELGGNRRETQYF	TGTGCCATCAGTGAGCTGGGCGGAAACAGAAGAGAGACCCAGTACTTC	TRBV10-3	TRBJ2-5	.	.
CASSVIDRGGETQYF	TGTGCCAGCAGCGTCATAGACAGGGGAGGGGAGACCCAGTACTTC	TRBV9	TRBJ2-5	.	.
CASSQLPRCTRDPLYEQYF	TGCGCCAGCAGTCAACTCCCTCGGTGTACGCGAGACCCACTCTACGAGCAGTACTTC	TRBV23-1	TRBJ2-7	.	.
CAILDSRGGGSYNEQFF	TGTGCCATCCTTGACAGTCGTGGAGGGGGCTCCTACAATGAGCAGTTCTTC	TRBV28	TRBJ2-1	.	.
CASSQPGGGRLFGFF	TGTGCCAGCAGCCAACCTGGAGGGGGAAGGCTGTTCGGTTTCTTT	TRBV28	TRBJ1-1	.	.
CASNTRGSGNTIYF	TGTGCCAGCAACACCCGGGGCTCTGGAAACACCATATATTTT	TRBV6-1	TRBJ1-3	.	.
CAISESGRTNYGYTF	TGTGCCATCAGTGAGTCGGGCAGGACTAACTATGGCTACACCTTC	TRBV10-3	TRBJ1-2	once	.
CASSLGVGGSPFF	TGTGCCAGCAGTTTGGGGGTGGGTGGATCCCCTTTTTTT	TRBV6-5	TRBJ1-4	.	.
CASTRGPGYTF	TGTGCCTCAACCCGGGGGCCCGGCTACACCTTC	TRBV27	TRBJ1-2	.	.
CASSPIRLAGDRPDTQYF	TGTGCCAGCAGCCCGATACGCCTAGCGGGAGATCGCCCAGATACGCAGTATTTT	TRBV5-4	TRBJ2-3	.	TRBD2
CASSPGWGYNEQFF	TGTGCCAGCAGCCCGGGATGGGGCTACAATGAGCAGTTCTTC	TRBV11-3	TRBJ2-1	.	.
CAWSHGQDYQPQHF	TGTGCCTGGAGTCACGGACAGGATTATCAGCCCCAGCATTTT	TRBV30	TRBJ1-5	.	TRBD1
CASIGDIYGYTF	TGTGCCAGCATTGGGGACATCTATGGCTACACCTTC	TRBV2	TRBJ1-2	.	.
CASSLTQNDGYTF	TGTGCCAGCAGCTTAACCCAAAATGATGGCTACACCTTC	TRBV7-3	TRBJ1-2	.	.
CASSQRQGGETQYF	TGTGCCAGCAGTCAAAGACAGGGTGGGGAGACCCAGTACTTC	TRBV2	TRBJ2-5	.	TRBD1
CASSPGDGYQPQHF	TGTGCCAGCAGTCCGGGGGACGGGTATCAGCCCCAGCATTTT	TRBV27	TRBJ1-5	.	.
CASSANPSGRETQYF	TGCGCCAGCAGCGCCAATCCTAGCGGGAGAGAGACCCAGTACTTC	TRBV5-1	TRBJ2-5	.	TRBD2
CASSLDRGKTQYF	TGCGCCAGCAGCTTAGATAGGGGAAAGACCCAGTACTTC	TRBV5-1	TRBJ2-5	.	.
CASSFGTGSLNEQFF	TGTGCCAGCAGTTTCGGGACAGGGTCTCTCAATGAGCAGTTCTTC	TRBV6-6	TRBJ2-1	.	TRBD1
CASSFPGAGNTIYF	TGTGCCAGCAGTTTCCCAGGGGCTGGAAACACCATATATTTT	TRBV28	TRBJ1-3	.	.
CASSLEWGRNIQYF	TGTGCCAGCAGCTTAGAATGGGGTAGAAACATTCAGTACTTC	TRBV7-9	TRBJ2-4	.	.
CASDEGSPTDTQYF	TGCGCCAGCGATGAGGGAAGCCCCACAGATACGCAGTATTTT	TRBV5-1	TRBJ2-3	.	.
CASSLVQGRETQYF	TGTGCCAGCAGCTTAGTGCAGGGACGAGAGACCCAGTACTTC	TRBV7-9	TRBJ2-5	once	.
CASSLDLASYEQYF	TGTGCCAGCAGCTTAGACCTAGCTTCCTACGAGCAGTACTTC	TRBV7-2	TRBJ2-7	.	.
CASSLWQGVLNTEAFF	TGTGCCAGCAGTTTATGGCAGGGGGTTCTGAACACTGAAGCTTTCTTT	TRBV28	TRBJ1-1	.	TRBD1
CASSLVPRTGANVLTF	TGTGCCAGCAGCTTAGTACCGAGGACTGGGGCCAACGTCCTGACTTTC	TRBV11-1	TRBJ2-6	.	.
CASSPGLAGGGLF	TGTGCCAGCAGCCCCGGACTAGCGGGAGGAGGCCTCTTC	TRBV5-6	TRBJ2-7	.	TRBD2
CASSLALGQPQHF	TGTGCCAGCAGCTTAGCCCTCGGTCAGCCCCAGCATTTT	TRBV7-6	TRBJ1-5	.	.
CSAHRYEQYF	TGCAGTGCCCACCGATACGAGCAGTACTTC	TRBV20-1	TRBJ2-7	.	.
CASSIRQGGGKLFF	TGTGCCAGTAGTATACGACAGGGAGGTGGAAAACTGTTTTTT	TRBV19	TRBJ1-4	.	TRBD1
CASSLVLLGSPLHF	TGTGCCAGCAGCTTAGTTTTATTGGGTTCACCCCTCCACTTT	TRBV7-2	TRBJ1-6	.	.
CASSALGSSYNEQFF	TGTGCCAGCAGCGCTCTAGGGAGCTCCTACAATGAGCAGTTCTTC	TRBV9	TRBJ2-1	.	.
CASSLVRDNEKLFF	TGTGCCAGCAGCTTAGTTAGGGATAATGAAAAACTGTTTTTT	TRBV11-2	TRBJ1-4	.	.
CASSPVRGAADTQYF	TGTGCCAGCAGCCCCGTCCGGGGGGCGGCAGATACGCAGTATTTT	TRBV11-2	TRBJ2-3	.	.
CASSLGARRTQETQYF	TGTGCCAGCAGCTTAGGGGCCAGGCGGACCCAAGAGACCCAGTACTTC	TRBV7-6	TRBJ2-5	.	.
CASSSAGGTYEQYF	TGTGCCAGCAGTTCCGCTGGGGGTACCTACGAGCAGTACTTC	TRBV28	TRBJ2-7	.	.
CASSFLGDRYNEQFF	TGTGCCAGCAGCTTCTTGGGGGATCGTTACAATGAGCAGTTCTTC	TRBV7-9	TRBJ2-1	.	.
CASSHPTPRDQRGASQGNTIYF	TGCGCCAGCAGTCATCCCACCCCCCGGGACCAGAGGGGTGCTTCTCAAGGAAACACCATATATTTT	TRBV23-1	TRBJ1-3	.	.
CASSEGARYEQYF	TGTGCCAGCAGCGAGGGGGCCCGCTACGAGCAGTACTTC	TRBV25-1	TRBJ2-7	.	TRBD1
CASSPLGTYEQYF	TGTGCCAGCTCACCGCTTGGCACCTACGAGCAGTACTTC	TRBV18	TRBJ2-7	.	.
CASSPPGTKSTQAFF	TGTGCCAGCAGCCCGCCCGGGACCAAATCCACCCAAGCTTTCTTT	TRBV16	TRBJ1-1	.	.
CASSEERASYEQYF	TGTGCCAGTAGTGAGGAGCGGGCTTCCTACGAGCAGTACTTC	TRBV19	TRBJ2-7	.	.
CASSLELAGGLDGEQYF	TGCGCCAGCAGCTTGGAACTAGCGGGAGGTCTGGATGGGGAGCAGTACTTC	TRBV5-1	TRBJ2-7	.	TRBD2